This T cell receptor (beta chain) was profiled in a study of beta chain features in type 1 diabetes. Regarding the study as a whole: When Type 1 diabetes patients were examined, their TCRB CDR3s proved moderately but significantly shorter in all four CD4+ subsets.

With respect to this clone: Antigen unknown.

TCRB transcripts that were expressed got sequenced, as all of the isolated RNA had been reverse transcribed. Data came from immunoSEQ multiplex PCR; TCRdb stores just in-frame clones and leaves some out. The sample yields hundreds of thousands of clones, around a sixth seen once. This receptor was obtained from a man aged 18-30 years in good health. Sequenced: naive CD4+ T cells from blood.

The CDR3 bases are TGTGCCAGCAGCTTGGACACTAATCAGCCCCAGCATTTT. It encodes CASSLDTNQPQHF. V and J are TRBV5-4 and TRBJ1-5; no reliable D call. CDR3 size: 13 residues. V lost 0 bases, J lost 4 bases, and 5 bases lay in between. Germline CDR1 reads SGHNT; CDR2 reads YYREEE (reference sequence).